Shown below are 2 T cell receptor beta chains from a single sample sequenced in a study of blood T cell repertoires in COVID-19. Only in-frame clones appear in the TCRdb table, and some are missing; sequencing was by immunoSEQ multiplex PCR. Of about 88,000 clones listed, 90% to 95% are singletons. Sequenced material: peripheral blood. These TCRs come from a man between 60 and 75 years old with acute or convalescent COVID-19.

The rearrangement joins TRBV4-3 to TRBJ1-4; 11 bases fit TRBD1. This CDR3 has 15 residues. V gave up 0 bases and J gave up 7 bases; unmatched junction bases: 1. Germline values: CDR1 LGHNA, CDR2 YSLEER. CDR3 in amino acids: CASSQEGTGGEKLFF. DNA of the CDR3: TGCGCCAGCAGCCAAGAGGGGACAGGGGGTGAAAAACTGTTTTTT.

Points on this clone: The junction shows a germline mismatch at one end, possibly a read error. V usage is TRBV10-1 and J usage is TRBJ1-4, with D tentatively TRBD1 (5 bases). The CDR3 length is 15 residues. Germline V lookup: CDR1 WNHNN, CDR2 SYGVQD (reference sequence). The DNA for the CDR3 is TGCGCCAGCAGTGGCCCCGGGGGGGTTGCAGGAAAAACTGTTTTT. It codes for CASSGPGGVAGKTVF.